The source of this T cell receptor beta chain is a study of shared clonotypes between healthy human individuals (dated by TCRdb to the early 2020s). Looking at the study overall: The cohort comprised two women and three men aged 18 to 49 years. Blood TCR repertoires of five healthy adults were deeply sequenced to estimate repertoire size and the extent of clonotype sharing between individuals. Each donor's leukapheresis produced roughly between about 0.85 and 10 billion PBMCs. To increase sequencing depth and limit assay-specific biases, different laboratories used diverse techniques to prepare libraries and sequence TCR repertoires. For each donor, three plates each were used for CD4 naive and CD4 memory, two plates were used for CD8 naive, and one plate was used for CD8 memory.

Here is what the overall study found, with its caveats: The small number of donors limited the genetic and exposure-history diversity represented. Compared with non-shared clonotypes, the clonotypes found in all four sorted-subset donors had higher generation probabilities. Rarefaction of sorted-subset datasets indicated incomplete sequencing despite the large sequencing depth. About 5% of naive CD4, around 3.5% of naive CD8, 2.3% of memory CD4, and about 0.4% of memory CD8 clonotypes were shared across a few donors. Sampling was limited to blood, and TCR repertoires in tissue likely differ from TCR repertoires in blood. Naive subsets generally had larger estimated clonotype richness than memory subsets. Pairwise subsampling led to the expectation that sequencing depth would affect the degree of clonotype sharing among donors.

Using the deep immunoSEQ assay, TCR CDR3 regions were amplified from genomic DNA by multiplex PCR. Extracted genomic DNA from each cell subset was distributed evenly across all wells of several immunoSEQ 96-well plates, and each plate was treated as a replicate. For sorted subsets, 200 to 250 ng of genomic DNA, equivalent to tens of thousands of T cell genomes, went into each replicate PCR. Purified libraries were quantified with a Qubit 3.0 fluorometer, sized on a Bioanalyzer 2100, and re-quantified with the KAPA Library Quantification kit. Each immunoSEQ 96-well plate was sequenced on its own single-read 150-cycle Illumina NextSeq 550 flow cell. As for how the authors treated the data: Because the immunoSEQ output included only junctional sequences and no quality scores, the filtering could not be the same as the filtering used for full-length reads. Sequences were annotated with PyIR, a Python wrapper for IgBLAST v1.9, using IMGT germline references to assign V/J genes and CDR3. Reads were filtered out if the reads had weak V/J assignments (E-value above 1e-6), no CDR3, stop codons, out-of-frame junctions, or ambiguous translated residues. V3J clonotypes were defined as sequences sharing the same inferred V gene, J gene, and CDR3 amino acid sequence. Percentage overlap between repertoires was calculated by dividing the number of shared unique clonotypes by the size of the smaller repertoire. Three approaches were used to assess repertoire richness: RTK rarefaction, the Chao1 estimator, and Recon v2.1 estimates of unobserved clonotypes. OLGA was used to compute generation probabilities for all TCRbeta clonotypes that the gDNA method yielded from a few donors. Held by TCRdb, this immuneACCESS table contains in-frame sequences only and omits some clones. Under half of the omission traces to an unresolved V gene where checked; the cause of the rest is unknown. Clone size and V and J calls were adopted from that table, with D and trimming inferred from the DNA. The table for this sample lists about 2.1 million clones; 85% to 95% of them were counted only once. Of the sample, approximately 1.7% falls within the top ten clones.

Points on this clone: It has no known antigen specificity. The sample holds no much larger clone one base away, and base qualities are not on file.

The CDR3 goes from the cysteine to the phenylalanine over 13 residues. Just the 39-base CDR3 DNA is kept, in frame starting at base 1. The V end loses 8 bases and the J end loses 8 bases, and a stretch of 21 bases separates them. The germline V gene provides CDR1 SQVTM and CDR2 ANQGSEA. CD8 naive samples were CD45RO-negative cells positively selected for CCR7, giving a CD45RA+CCR7+ population that excluded TemRA cells. Healthy HIV-negative adults with no recently reported acute infections or vaccinations were included as donors. Every donor was a Caucasian adult living in Nashville, Tennessee, USA. Blood was collected by leukapheresis, and PBMCs were isolated by Ficoll-Histopaque density gradient centrifugation and then cryopreserved in liquid nitrogen vapor phase. Analytical flow cytometry was used to check the purity and quantity of every magnetically sorted T cell population. From each sorted fraction, genomic DNA was isolated and quantified by UV absorbance on a Nanodrop 2000c.

Recombination joined TRBV29-1 with TRBJ1-2; a tentative D match to TRBD1 spans 5 bases. Sequences were obtained from naive CD8+ T cells from PBMCs. The sample's cell subset or site label, in plain terms: CD45RA+CCR7+. This TCR came from a man younger than 30 in good health. Some clones in this sample may be carry-over from other donors' samples. The CDR3 region: CSSTGGERGGYTF. The DNA sequence follows: TGCAGCTCAACCGGGGGGGAGAGAGGAGGCTACACCTTC.